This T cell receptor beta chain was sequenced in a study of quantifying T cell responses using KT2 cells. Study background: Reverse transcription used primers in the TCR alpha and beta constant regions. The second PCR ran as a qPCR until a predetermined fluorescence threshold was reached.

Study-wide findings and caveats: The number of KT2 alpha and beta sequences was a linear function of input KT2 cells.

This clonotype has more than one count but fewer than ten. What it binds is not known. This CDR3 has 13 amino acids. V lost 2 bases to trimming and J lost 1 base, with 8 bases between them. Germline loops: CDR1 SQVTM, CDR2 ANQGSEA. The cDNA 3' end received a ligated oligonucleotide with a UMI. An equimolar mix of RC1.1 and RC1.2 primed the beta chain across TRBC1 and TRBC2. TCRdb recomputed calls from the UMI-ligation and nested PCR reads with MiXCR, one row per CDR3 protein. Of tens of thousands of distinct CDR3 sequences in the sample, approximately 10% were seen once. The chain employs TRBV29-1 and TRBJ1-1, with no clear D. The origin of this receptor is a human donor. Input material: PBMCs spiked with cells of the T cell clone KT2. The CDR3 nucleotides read TGCAGCGTTGAACGCGGCAGGAACACTGAAGCTTTCTTT. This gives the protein CSVERGRNTEAFF.